The clone carrying this T cell receptor (beta chain) came up once. Its specificity is not known. The method was immunoSEQ multiplex PCR; TCRdb's version includes in-frame clones alone and lacks a portion of them. Of 150,000 or so clones in the sample, around 80% were seen once. V gave up 1 base and J gave up 7 bases, with 13 bases separating them. The germline V gene has CDR1 LGHNT and CDR2 FRNRAP. This CDR3 is built from 14 residues. This specimen comes from a study of cytotoxic CD8 clonotypes in ibrutinib-treated CLL. Study as a whole: Response sampling took place at median approximately 12 months of treatment, range 6 to 36.

Whole-study findings and limits: Baseline levels were approached again at progression, after clonality had risen at ibrutinib response.

Sequencing used PBMCs, obtained after 24 months of ibrutinib treatment. The TCR was taken from a human donor with chronic lymphocytic leukemia. This chain links TRBV12-5 with TRBJ1-2, with D possibly TRBD1 on 5 matching bases. CDR3 region: CASGLDGDGGGYTF. DNA for the CDR3: TGTGCTAGTGGTTTGGACGGGGATGGGGGTGGCTACACCTTC.